The 20 T cell receptor beta chains below come from one sample, sequenced in a study of blood T cells in healthy people across ages. Then a second PCR, running roughly 7 to 11 cycles, was carried out with a sample-barcoded 5' primer and a J-beta primer mix. TCRdb called the 5' RACE reads again in MiXCR, with one record for every CDR3 protein. This sample carries some 700,000 distinct CDR3 sequences, 22% of them seen once, and the ten largest clones take roughly a fifth. Sequencing was done on a sample of blood. The receptors here all came from a man in his sixties or seventies in good health.

This chain connects TRBV7-2 to TRBJ1-4; D is unclear. V shed 3 bases and J shed 8 bases, with 13 bases lying between them. This CDR3 has 14 amino acids. Per the germline V gene, CDR1 is SGHTA and CDR2 is FQGNSA. The CDR3 loop reads CASSLGSGFEKLFF. CDR3 bases: TGTGCCAGCAGCTTGGGGTCCGGTTTCGAAAAACTGTTTTTT. The entire variable domain, with the rest obtained from reference TRBV7-2 and TRBJ1-4, is as follows: GAGVSQSPSNKVTEKGKDVELRCDPISGHTALYWYRQSLGQGLEFLIYFQGNSAPDKSGLPSDRFSAERTGGSVSTLTIQRTQQEDSAVYLCASSLGSGFEKLFFGSGTQLSVL.

The V call is TRBV20-1, the J call TRBJ2-3; maybe TRBD2 (6 bases). The CDR3 spans 13 residues. Trimming took 7 bases from V and 7 from J, leaving 18 bases between them. The germline V gene has CDR1 DFQATT and CDR2 SNEGSKA (reference sequence). CDR3 sequence reads: CSVKRREPYTQYF. The CDR3 region has the DNA TGCAGTGTCAAGCGGCGGGAACCCTATACGCAGTATTTT.

This clonotype was seen repeatedly, ten times or more. This chain joins TRBV5-4 and TRBJ1-1; TRBD1 matches 7 bases. The CDR3 covers 16 residues. Germline V gene data show CDR1 as SGHNT and CDR2 as YYREEE (reference sequence). J gave up 1 base and V 0 bases, and 6 bases lay outside the gene matches. Here the CDR3 reads CASSLGTGARNTEAFF. CDR3 DNA: TGTGCCAGCAGCTTGGGAACAGGGGCGCGGAACACTGAAGCTTTCTTT.

This clonotype was counted between two and nine times. The chain couples TRBV29-1 to TRBJ2-5; weak D call: TRBD1 (5 bases). The V gene's germline CDR1 is SQVTM and CDR2 ANQGSEA. CDR3 length: 13 amino acids. V was trimmed by 0 bases and J by 7 bases, leaving 12 bases between them. In nucleotides, the CDR3 is TGCAGCGTTGAAGAGATGGGTACAGGGACCCAGTACTTC. Protein sequence: CSVEEMGTGTQYF.

The chain combines TRBV6-6 with TRBJ2-3; 7 positions agree with TRBD2. V shed 7 bases and J 0 bases; nucleotides not matched to a gene: 7. The CDR3 loop spans 15 amino acids. Germline-derived CDR1 and CDR2 are MNHNY and SVGAGI (reference sequence). This CDR3 reads CASNERGLSTDTQYF. Here the CDR3 DNA reads TGTGCCAGCAACGAGCGGGGCTTAAGCACAGATACGCAGTATTTT.

The V call is TRBV5-1, the J call TRBJ2-3; the D gene is possibly TRBD2 (6 bases). V was clipped by 0 bases and J by 0 bases, with 8 bases between them. Germline loops: CDR1 SGHRS, CDR2 YFSETQ. The CDR3 is made up of 15 amino acids. CDR3 sequence: CASSLGGMSTDTQYF. The CDR3 DNA reads TGCGCCAGCAGCTTGGGCGGGATGAGCACAGATACGCAGTATTTT.

The chain joins TRBV9 to TRBJ2-1, with 7 bases that match TRBD2. Trimming took 0 bases from V and 4 from J; bases not matched to a gene: 4. This CDR3 comprises 15 residues. From germline, CDR1 is SGDLS and CDR2 YYNGEE. CDR3 region: CASSVASGGYNEQFF. CDR3 DNA: TGTGCCAGCAGCGTAGCCTCGGGGGGTTACAATGAGCAGTTCTTC.

This clonotype was seen a handful of times. The chain employs TRBV14 and TRBJ2-1, with a weak D call TRBD2 (5 bases). V dropped 4 bases and J dropped 3 bases, with 13 bases sitting between them. Germline V gene data show CDR1 as SGHDN and CDR2 as FVKESK. This CDR3 has 15 residues. The DNA for the CDR3 is TGTGCCAGCAGCCCCCACGGGGTGGTCTACAATGAGCAGTTCTTC. Its translation is CASSPHGVVYNEQFF.

The chain joins TRBV2 to TRBJ2-7; TRBD1 aligns across 8 bases. This CDR3 is 13 amino acids long. Germline CDR1 SNHLY, CDR2 FYNNEI. V shed 9 bases and J 1 base; nucleotides not matched to a gene: 5. This chain's CDR3 is CASDTGGSYEQYF. The CDR3 nucleotides are TGTGCCAGTGACACAGGGGGTTCCTACGAGCAGTACTTC.

V gene TRBV7-2 combines with J gene TRBJ1-3; unclear D gene. V was cut by 5 bases and J by 0 bases, with 11 bases left in between. Germline V gene lookup returns CDR1 SGHTA and CDR2 FQGNSA. This CDR3 has 15 amino acids. CDR3 coding DNA: TGTGCCAGCAGCAGGTCGGCTAGCTCTGGAAACACCATATATTTT. Translating it yields CASSRSASSGNTIYF.

This clonotype was counted between two and nine times. This chain joins TRBV5-1 and TRBJ1-4; the D is unclear. The V and J ends lost 7 bases and 8 bases respectively, with 15 bases between them. The CDR3 contains 13 residues. Germline V lookup: CDR1 SGHRS, CDR2 YFSETQ. CDR3: CASSLGPAEKLFF. The CDR3 DNA sequence: TGCGCCAGCTCCCTCGGGCCGGCGGAAAAACTGTTTTTT.

The V and J genes are TRBV29-1 and TRBJ1-2; D is unclear. CDR1 and CDR2 from the germline V gene are SQVTM and ANQGSEA. V was cut by 5 bases and J by 4 bases, with 8 bases left in between. CDR3 length: 11 amino acids. For the CDR3, the DNA is TGCAGCGTTCCGGGCGTCTATGGCTACACCTTC. Translated, it gives CSVPGVYGYTF.

V gene TRBV5-1 combines with J gene TRBJ2-5, with TRBD1 identical over 9 bases. The DNA end lines up better with TRBJ2-7; the J call may be wrong. Germline-derived CDR1 and CDR2 are SGHRS and YFSETQ. The CDR3 runs to 15 residues. CDR3 amino acids: CASSLVRDRENEQYF. In DNA form, the CDR3 reads TGCGCCAGCAGCTTGGTTCGGGACAGGGAAAACGAGCAGTACTTC.

The V and J genes are TRBV7-2 and TRBJ2-5, with a tentative D call TRBD1 (6 bases). The CDR3 totals 15 residues. Germline CDR1 and CDR2: SGHTA and FQGNSA. V gave up 1 base and J gave up 3 bases, with 12 bases separating them. The CDR3 bases are TGTGCCAGCAGCTTAGGGGGGCTGAAGAAAGAGACCCAGTACTTC. Translating it yields CASSLGGLKKETQYF.

This chain connects TRBV18 to TRBJ2-3; D is ambiguous. The CDR3 runs 14 residues. Germline CDR1 is KGHSH and CDR2 is LQKENI. The V end was cut by 3 bases, the J end by 6 bases, with 13 bases between. The CDR3 coding sequence is TGTGCCAGCTCACCGTCGTTAACAACGGATACGCAGTATTTT. Protein sequence: CASSPSLTTDTQYF.

This clonotype was seen a few times. The chain links TRBV28 to TRBJ2-2; possibly TRBD2 for D (6 bases). From germline, CDR1 is MDHEN and CDR2 SYDVKM. Trimming shortened V by 2 bases and J by 8 bases, and 15 bases separated the two germline ends. CDR3 length equals 15 residues. The CDR3 DNA is TGTGCCAGCAGTTTAGTCTTTGCGCGGGGAGGGGAGCTGTTTTTT. It is translated as CASSLVFARGGELFF.

For the CDR3, the DNA is TGCAGTGCTATGGACGGTAATGAAAAACTGTTTTTT. It specifies CSAMDGNEKLFF. V usage is TRBV20-1 and J usage is TRBJ1-4, with D unresolved. V shed 4 bases and J shed 4 bases, with 7 bases lying between them. This CDR3 is 12 amino acids long. The germline V gene encodes CDR1 DFQATT and CDR2 SNEGSKA (reference sequence).

This clonotype came up a few times. Compared with germline, one end of the junction differs, possibly owing to a read error. The J gene is TRBJ1-3, the V gene TRBV29-1; a weak D match, TRBD1 (6 bases). Germline V gene lookup returns CDR1 SQVTM and CDR2 ANQGSEA. This CDR3 spans 14 amino acids. CDR3 residues: CSVQQGAPFGTMYF. The CDR3, as DNA: TGCAGCGTACAACAGGGTGCTCCTTTCGGCACCATGTATTTT.

This clonotype was recorded a few times. This chain links TRBV12-3 or TRBV12-4 with TRBJ1-4; D may be TRBD1 (5 bases). CDR3 length equals 14 residues. Between the trimmed V and J ends, which lost 7 bases and 4 bases, there was a span of 13 bases. The CDR3, as DNA: TGTGCCAGCACTCTGGGGACGCTTAATGAAAAACTGTTTTTT. Amino acids: CASTLGTLNEKLFF.

As regards this clonotype: At one end, the junction sequence differs from germline, possibly due to a read error. CDR3 loop: CTSSQKETQYF. CDR3 DNA: TGTACCAGCAGTCAAAAAGAGACCCAGTACTTC. The chain couples TRBV2 to TRBJ2-5; D unclear. The CDR3 loop spans 11 amino acids. Looked up from germline, CDR1 is SNHLY and CDR2 is FYNNEI.